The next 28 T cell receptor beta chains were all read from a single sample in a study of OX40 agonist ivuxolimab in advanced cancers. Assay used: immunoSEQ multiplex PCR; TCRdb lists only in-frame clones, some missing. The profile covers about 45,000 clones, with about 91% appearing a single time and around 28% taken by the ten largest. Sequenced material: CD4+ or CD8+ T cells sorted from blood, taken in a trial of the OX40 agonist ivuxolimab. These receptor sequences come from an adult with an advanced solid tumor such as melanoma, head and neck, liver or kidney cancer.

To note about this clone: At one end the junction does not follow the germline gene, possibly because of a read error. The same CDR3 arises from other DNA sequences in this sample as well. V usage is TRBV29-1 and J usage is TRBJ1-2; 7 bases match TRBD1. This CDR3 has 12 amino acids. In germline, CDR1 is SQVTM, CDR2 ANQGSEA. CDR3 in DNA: TGCAGCGCTCAGACAGGGAACTACGGCTACACCTTC. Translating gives CSAQTGNYGYTF.

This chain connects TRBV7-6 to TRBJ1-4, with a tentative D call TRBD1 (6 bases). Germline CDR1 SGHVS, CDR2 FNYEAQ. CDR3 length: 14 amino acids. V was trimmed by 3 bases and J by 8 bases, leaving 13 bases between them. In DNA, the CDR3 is TGTGCCAGCAGCTTTGGCAGGGGAGGCGAAAAACTGTTTTTT. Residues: CASSFGRGGEKLFF. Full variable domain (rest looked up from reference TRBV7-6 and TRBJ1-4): GAGVSQSPRYKVTKRGQDVALRCDPISGHVSLYWYRQALGQGPEFLTYFNYEAQQDKSGLPNDRFSAERPEGSISTLTIQRTEQRDSAMYRCASSFGRGGEKLFFGSGTQLSVL.

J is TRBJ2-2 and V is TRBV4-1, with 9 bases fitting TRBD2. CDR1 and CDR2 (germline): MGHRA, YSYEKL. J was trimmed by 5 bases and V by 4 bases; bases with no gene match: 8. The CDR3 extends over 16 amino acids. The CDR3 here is CASSLGAGGGTGELFF. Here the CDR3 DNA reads TGCGCCAGCAGCCTTGGGGCGGGAGGGGGTACCGGGGAGCTGTTTTTT.

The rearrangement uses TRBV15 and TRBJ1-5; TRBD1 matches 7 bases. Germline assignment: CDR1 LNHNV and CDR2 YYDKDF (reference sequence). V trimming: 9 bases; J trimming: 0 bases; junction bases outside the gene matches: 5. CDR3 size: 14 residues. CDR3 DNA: TGTGCCACTTCCAGGGGGAATAGCAATCAGCCCCAGCATTTT. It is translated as CATSRGNSNQPQHF.

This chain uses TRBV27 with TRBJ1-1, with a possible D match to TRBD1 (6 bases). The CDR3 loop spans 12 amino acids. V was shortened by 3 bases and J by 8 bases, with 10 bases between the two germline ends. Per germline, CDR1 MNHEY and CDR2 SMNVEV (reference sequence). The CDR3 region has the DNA TGTGCCAGCAGTTTTGCCGGGACAGAAGCTTTCTTT. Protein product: CASSFAGTEAFF.

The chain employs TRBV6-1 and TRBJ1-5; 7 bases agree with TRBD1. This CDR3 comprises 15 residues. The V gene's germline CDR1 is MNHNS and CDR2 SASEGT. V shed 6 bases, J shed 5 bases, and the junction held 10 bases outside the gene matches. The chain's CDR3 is CASRSQGQIHQPQHF. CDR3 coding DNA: TGTGCCAGCAGATCGCAGGGACAGATCCATCAGCCCCAGCATTTT.

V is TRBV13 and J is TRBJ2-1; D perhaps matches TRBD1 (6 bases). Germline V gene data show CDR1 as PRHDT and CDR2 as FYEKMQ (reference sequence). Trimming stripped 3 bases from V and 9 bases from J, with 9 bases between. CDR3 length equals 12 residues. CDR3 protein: CASSFRGSEQFF. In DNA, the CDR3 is TGTGCCAGCAGCTTTAGGGGGAGTGAGCAGTTCTTC.

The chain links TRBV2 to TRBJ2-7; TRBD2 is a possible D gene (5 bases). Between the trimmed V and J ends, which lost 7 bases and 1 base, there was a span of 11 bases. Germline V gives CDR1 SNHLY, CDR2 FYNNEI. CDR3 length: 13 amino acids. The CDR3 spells CASIGGLSYEQYF. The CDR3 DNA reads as TGTGCCAGCATTGGCGGGCTATCCTACGAGCAGTACTTC. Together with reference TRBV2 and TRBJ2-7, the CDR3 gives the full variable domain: EPEVTQTPSHQVTQMGQEVILRCVPISNHLYFYWYRQILGQKVEFLVSFYNNEISEKSEIFDDQFSVERPDGSNFTLKIRSTKLEDSAMYFCASIGGLSYEQYFGPGTRLTVT.

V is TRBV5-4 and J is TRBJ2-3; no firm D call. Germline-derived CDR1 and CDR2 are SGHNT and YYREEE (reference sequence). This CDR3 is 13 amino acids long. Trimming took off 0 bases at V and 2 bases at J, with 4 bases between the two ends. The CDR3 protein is CASSLVFTDTQYF. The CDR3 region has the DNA TGTGCCAGCAGCTTGGTATTCACAGATACGCAGTATTTT.

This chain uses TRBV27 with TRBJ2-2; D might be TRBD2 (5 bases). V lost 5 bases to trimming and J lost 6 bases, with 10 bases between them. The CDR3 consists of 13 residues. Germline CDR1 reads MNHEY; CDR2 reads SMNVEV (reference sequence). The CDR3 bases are TGTGCCAGCAGTCCCGGGGTGGCCGGGGAGCTGTTTTTT. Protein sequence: CASSPGVAGELFF.

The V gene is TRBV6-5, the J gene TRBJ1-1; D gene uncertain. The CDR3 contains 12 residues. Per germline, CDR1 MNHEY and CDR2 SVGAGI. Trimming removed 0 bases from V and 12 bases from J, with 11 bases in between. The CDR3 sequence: CASSYSRGKTFF. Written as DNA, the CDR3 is TGTGCCAGCAGTTACTCCCGGGGTAAAACTTTCTTT.

Written as DNA, the CDR3 is TGTGCCAGCAGTTCTGACAGGGCGGCCCCTGAAGCTTTCTTT. This encodes CASSSDRAAPEAFF. The chain is built from TRBV27 and TRBJ1-1, with TRBD1 matching over 7 bases. The CDR3 consists of 14 residues. Trimming removed 4 bases from V and 6 bases from J; junction bases left unmatched: 8. The germline V gene has CDR1 MNHEY and CDR2 SMNVEV (reference sequence).

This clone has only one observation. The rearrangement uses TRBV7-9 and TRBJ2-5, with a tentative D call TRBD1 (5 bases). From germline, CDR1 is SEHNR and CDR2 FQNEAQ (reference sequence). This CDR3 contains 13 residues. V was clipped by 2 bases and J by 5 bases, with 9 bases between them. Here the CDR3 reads CASSLQGLETQYF. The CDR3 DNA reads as TGTGCCAGCAGCTTACAGGGTCTGGAGACCCAGTACTTC.

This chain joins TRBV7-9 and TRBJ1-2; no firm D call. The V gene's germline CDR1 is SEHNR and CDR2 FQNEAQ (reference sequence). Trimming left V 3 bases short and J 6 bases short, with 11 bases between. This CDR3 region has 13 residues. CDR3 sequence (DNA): TGTGCCAGCAGCTTTATCGGAATCGATGGCTACACCTTC. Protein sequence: CASSFIGIDGYTF. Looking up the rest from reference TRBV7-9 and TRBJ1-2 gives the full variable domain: DTGVSQNPRHKITKRGQNVTFRCDPISEHNRLYWYRQTLGQGPEFLTYFQNEAQLEKSRLLSDRFSAERPKGSFSTLEIQRTEQGDSAMYLCASSFIGIDGYTFGSGTRLTVV.

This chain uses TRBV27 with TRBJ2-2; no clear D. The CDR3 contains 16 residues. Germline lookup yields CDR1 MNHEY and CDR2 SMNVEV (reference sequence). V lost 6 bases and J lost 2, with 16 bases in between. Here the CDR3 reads CASRPTQQENTGELFF. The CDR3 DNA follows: TGTGCCAGCAGGCCAACCCAGCAAGAAAACACCGGGGAGCTGTTTTTT.

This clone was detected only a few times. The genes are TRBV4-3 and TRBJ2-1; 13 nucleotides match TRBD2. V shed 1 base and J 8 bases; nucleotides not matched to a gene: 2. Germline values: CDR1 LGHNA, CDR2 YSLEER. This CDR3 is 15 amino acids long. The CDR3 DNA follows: TGCGCCAGCAGCCAAGGGACTAGCGGGAGTGATGAGCAGTTCTTC. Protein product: CASSQGTSGSDEQFF.

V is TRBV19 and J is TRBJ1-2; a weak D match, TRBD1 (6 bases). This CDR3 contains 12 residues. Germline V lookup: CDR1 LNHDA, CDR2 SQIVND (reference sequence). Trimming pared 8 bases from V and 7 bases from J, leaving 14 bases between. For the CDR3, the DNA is TGTGCCAGTGCTACAGGGTGGTCTGGCTACACCTTC. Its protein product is CASATGWSGYTF. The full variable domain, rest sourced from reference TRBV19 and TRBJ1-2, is DGGITQSPKYLFRKEGQNVTLSCEQNLNHDAMYWYRQDPGQGLRLIYYSQIVNDFQKGDIAEGYSVSREKKESFPLTVTSAQKNPTAFYLCASATGWSGYTFGSGTRLTVV.

This CDR3 is CATSKGLSSNQPQHF. CDR3 DNA: TGTGCCACCAGCAAAGGACTTAGTAGCAATCAGCCCCAGCATTTT. This chain connects TRBV15 to TRBJ1-5; no reliable D call. The CDR3 totals 15 residues. CDR1 is LNHNV and CDR2 is YYDKDF in the germline V gene (reference sequence). The V end was cut by 4 bases, the J end by 0 bases, with 10 bases between.

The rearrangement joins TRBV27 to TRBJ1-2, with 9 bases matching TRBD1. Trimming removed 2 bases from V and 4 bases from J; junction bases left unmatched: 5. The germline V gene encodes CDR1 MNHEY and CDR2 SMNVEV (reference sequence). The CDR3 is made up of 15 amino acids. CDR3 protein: CASSLTTGGFYGYTF. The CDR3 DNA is TGTGCCAGCAGTTTAACCACAGGGGGCTTCTATGGCTACACCTTC.

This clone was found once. The CDR3 region has the DNA TGCGCCAGCAGTGGGGGGGTCAAGCAGTTCTTC. This gives the protein CASSGGVKQFF. The chain recombines TRBV10-2 with TRBJ2-1, with TRBD2 as a possible D gene (6 bases). This CDR3 region has 11 residues. Germline CDR1 and CDR2: WSHSY and SAAADI. V was clipped by 4 bases and J by 11 bases, with 9 bases between them.

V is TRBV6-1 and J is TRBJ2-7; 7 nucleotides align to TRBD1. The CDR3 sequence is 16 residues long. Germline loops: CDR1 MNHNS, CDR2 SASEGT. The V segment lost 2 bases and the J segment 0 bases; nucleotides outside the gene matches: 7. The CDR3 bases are TGTGCCAGCAGTGAATATGAGACAGGGAGCTCCTACGAGCAGTACTTC. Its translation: CASSEYETGSSYEQYF.

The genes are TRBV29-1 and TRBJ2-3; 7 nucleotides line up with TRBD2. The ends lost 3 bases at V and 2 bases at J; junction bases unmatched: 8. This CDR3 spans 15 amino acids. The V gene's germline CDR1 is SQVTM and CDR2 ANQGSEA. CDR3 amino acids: CSVEGVLATTDTQYF. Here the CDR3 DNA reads TGCAGCGTTGAGGGTGTACTAGCGACCACAGATACGCAGTATTTT.

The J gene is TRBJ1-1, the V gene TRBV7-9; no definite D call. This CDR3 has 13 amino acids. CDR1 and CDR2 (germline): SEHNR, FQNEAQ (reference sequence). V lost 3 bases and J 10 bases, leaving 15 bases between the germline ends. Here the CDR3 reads CASSLSGPPSAFF. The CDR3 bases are TGTGCCAGCAGCTTGTCGGGCCCACCCTCAGCTTTCTTT.

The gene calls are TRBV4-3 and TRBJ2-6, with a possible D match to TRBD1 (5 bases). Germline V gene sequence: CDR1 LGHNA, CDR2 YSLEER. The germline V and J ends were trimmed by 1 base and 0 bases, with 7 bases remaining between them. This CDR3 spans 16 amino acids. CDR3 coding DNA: TGCGCCAGCAGCCAAGGAGACAGCTCTGGGGCCAACGTCCTGACTTTC. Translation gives CASSQGDSSGANVLTF.

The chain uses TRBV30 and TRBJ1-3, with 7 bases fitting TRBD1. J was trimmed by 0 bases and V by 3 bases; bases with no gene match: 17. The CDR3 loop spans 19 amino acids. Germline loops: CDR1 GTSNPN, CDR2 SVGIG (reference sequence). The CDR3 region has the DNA TGTGCCTGGAGGGCCGGGACAGCGCCCTTTCAAAGCTCTGGAAACACCATATATTTT. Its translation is CAWRAGTAPFQSSGNTIYF. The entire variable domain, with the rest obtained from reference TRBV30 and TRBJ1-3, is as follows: SQTIHQWPATLVQPVGSPLSLECTVEGTSNPNLYWYRQAAGRGLQLLFYSVGIGQISSEVPQNLSASRPQDRQFILSSKKLLLSDSGFYLCAWRAGTAPFQSSGNTIYFGEGSWLTVV.

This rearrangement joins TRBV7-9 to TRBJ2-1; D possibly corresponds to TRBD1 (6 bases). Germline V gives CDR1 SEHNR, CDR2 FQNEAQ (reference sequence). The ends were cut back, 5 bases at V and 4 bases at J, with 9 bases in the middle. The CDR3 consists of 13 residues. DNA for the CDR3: TGTGCCAGCAGCACAGGACAGTACAATGAGCAGTTCTTC. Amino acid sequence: CASSTGQYNEQFF.

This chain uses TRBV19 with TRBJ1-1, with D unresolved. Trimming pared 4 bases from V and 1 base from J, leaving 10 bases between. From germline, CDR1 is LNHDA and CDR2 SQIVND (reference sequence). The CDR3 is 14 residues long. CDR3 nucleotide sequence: TGTGCCAGTAGTACTGGCAGCTCGAACACTGAAGCTTTCTTT. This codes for CASSTGSSNTEAFF.

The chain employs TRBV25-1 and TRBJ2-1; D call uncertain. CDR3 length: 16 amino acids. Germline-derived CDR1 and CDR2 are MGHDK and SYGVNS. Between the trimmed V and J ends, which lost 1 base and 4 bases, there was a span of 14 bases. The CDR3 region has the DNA TGTGCCAGCAGTGAATCTACCGTCGGTCCATACAATGAGCAGTTCTTC. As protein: CASSESTVGPYNEQFF.